Below are 27 T cell receptor beta chains sequenced from a single sample in a study of T cell responses to AZD1222 COVID-19 vaccine (dated by TCRdb to the early 2020s). The library was built by means of the immunoSEQ multiplex PCR assay. The source is immuneACCESS, and TCRdb retained only in-frame sequences with V and J called. Part of the clones is not carried over; for the studies checked, unresolved V genes explain less than half of this, and the remainder is unexplained. Recorded for this sample are roughly 140,000 clones; approximately 91% of them occurred a single time. The top ten constitute about 1.6% of the sample. Taken with the paper, the label for time point translates to: about 28 days (+/-7) after the second vaccine dose. The sample consisted of peripheral blood, taken 28 days after the second AZD1222 dose. Source of these receptors: an adult who received the AZD1222 COVID-19 vaccine.

This clone appeared a single time. The chain carries TRBV5-4 and TRBJ1-3, with D possibly being TRBD1 (6 bases). Looked up from germline, CDR1 is SGHNT and CDR2 is YYREEE (reference sequence). Between the trimmed V and J ends, which lost 1 base and 0 bases, there was a span of 11 bases. The CDR3 has 16 residues. In nucleotides, the CDR3 is TGTGCCAGCAGCTTGCCCCAGGGGCACTCTGGAAACACCATATATTTT. Amino acid sequence: CASSLPQGHSGNTIYF.

This clone was seen a few times. This chain uses TRBV6-5 with TRBJ1-5, with D tentatively TRBD1 (5 bases). Deletions cut 0 bases from V and 6 bases from J, with 12 bases between. Per germline, CDR1 MNHEY and CDR2 SVGAGI. CDR3 length: 15 residues. CDR3 sequence: CASSYSGGTGQPQHF. CDR3 in DNA: TGTGCCAGCAGTTACTCGGGGGGGACCGGTCAGCCCCAGCATTTT.

The chain recombines TRBV5-4 with TRBJ1-2, with 7 bases lining up with TRBD1. CDR1 and CDR2 from the germline V gene are SGHNT and YYREEE (reference sequence). This CDR3 contains 16 residues. The ends lost 5 bases at V and 2 bases at J; junction bases unmatched: 12. CDR3 in DNA: TGTGCCAGCAGACGTTCCGGGACAGCCTCCAACTATGGCTACACCTTC. This translates into CASRRSGTASNYGYTF.

The chain carries TRBV5-1 and TRBJ2-1, with 12 bases fitting TRBD1. The ends lost 0 bases at V and 7 bases at J; junction bases unmatched: 11. This CDR3 is 18 amino acids long. From germline, CDR1 is SGHRS and CDR2 YFSETQ. The CDR3: CASSLDLPGTGGRNEQFF. The CDR3 coding sequence is TGCGCCAGCAGCTTGGATCTGCCCGGGACAGGGGGCAGAAATGAGCAGTTCTTC. Complete variable domain (other parts from reference TRBV5-1 and TRBJ2-1): KAGVTQTPRYLIKTRGQQVTLSCSPISGHRSVSWYQQTPGQGLQFLFEYFSETQRNKGNFPGRFSGRQFSNSRSEMNVSTLELGDSALYLCASSLDLPGTGGRNEQFFGPGTRLTVL.

Concerning this clone: Within the sample, other DNA sequences also encode this same CDR3. This chain uses TRBV5-1 with TRBJ1-1; no definite D call. CDR3 length: 13 residues. V lost 4 bases and J lost 2, with 9 bases in between. Germline lookup yields CDR1 SGHRS and CDR2 YFSETQ. This chain's CDR3 is CASSPEGNTEAFF. In DNA, the CDR3 is TGCGCCAGCAGCCCAGAGGGTAACACTGAAGCTTTCTTT.

The chain carries TRBV6-5 and TRBJ1-4, with 7 bases that match TRBD1. V shed 2 bases, J shed 7 bases, and the junction held 7 bases outside the gene matches. The CDR3 covers 15 residues. CDR1 MNHEY and CDR2 SVGAGI come from the germline V gene. CDR3 residues: CASSYRGLAGEKLFF. DNA for the CDR3: TGTGCCAGCAGTTACAGGGGGCTGGCGGGTGAAAAACTGTTTTTT.

This sequence joins TRBV27 and TRBJ1-2; no clear D gene. Trimming shortened V by 2 bases and J by 8 bases, and 12 bases separated the two germline ends. Looked up from germline, CDR1 is MNHEY and CDR2 is SMNVEV (reference sequence). There are 13 residues in the CDR3. CDR3 in amino acids: CASSLSGVEGYTF. The CDR3 DNA follows: TGTGCCAGCAGTTTAAGTGGGGTAGAGGGCTACACCTTC.

The chain has TRBV6-5 and TRBJ1-6; 9 bases map to TRBD1. V dropped 7 bases and J dropped 6; count of bases not matched to a gene: 7. The germline V gene has CDR1 MNHEY and CDR2 SVGAGI. The CDR3 has 15 residues. In nucleotides, the CDR3 is TGTGCCAGCACCGAGGACAGGGGCGGTAATTCACCCCTCCACTTT. It encodes CASTEDRGGNSPLHF.

This chain joins TRBV5-1 and TRBJ2-1, with D unclear. This CDR3 has 14 residues. V was shortened by 1 base and J by 0 bases, with 5 bases between the two germline ends. Germline CDR1 SGHRS, CDR2 YFSETQ. CDR3 region: CASSLLVSYNEQFF. The CDR3 DNA follows: TGCGCCAGCAGCTTGCTCGTCTCCTACAATGAGCAGTTCTTC.

The V gene is TRBV28, the J gene TRBJ2-7, with TRBD1 as a possible D gene (5 bases). The CDR3 runs to 13 residues. V gave up 3 bases and J gave up 3 bases, with 9 bases separating them. Per germline, CDR1 MDHEN and CDR2 SYDVKM. CDR3: CASSFPGFYEQYF. For the CDR3, the DNA is TGTGCCAGCAGTTTCCCAGGGTTCTACGAGCAGTACTTC.

This chain uses TRBV3-1 (or the pseudogene TRBV3-2) with TRBJ1-2, with 8 bases matching TRBD1. The germline CDR1 and CDR2 sequences are LGHDT and YNNKEL (reference sequence). This CDR3 spans 14 amino acids. Germline trimming cut 1 base from V and 8 bases from J; bases unmatched to any gene: 6. The CDR3: CASSQGGGTGGYTF. CDR3 coding DNA: TGTGCCAGCAGCCAAGGCGGGGGGACAGGAGGCTACACCTTC.

CDR3 loop: CASSQGGRTGGSPLHF. The CDR3 DNA is TGCGCCAGCAGTCAGGGGGGGCGGACAGGGGGCTCACCCCTCCACTTT. V gene TRBV10-2 combines with J gene TRBJ1-6; 11 bases align to TRBD1. This CDR3 comprises 16 residues. Germline V gene data show CDR1 as WSHSY and CDR2 as SAAADI. After removal of 5 bases from V and 10 bases from J, the junction contained 10 bases not matched to a gene.

The chain combines TRBV13 with TRBJ2-7; a possible D gene is TRBD1 (5 bases). V was pared by 2 bases and J by 1 base, with 12 bases between. The CDR3 sequence is 15 residues long. Germline V CDR1 and CDR2: PRHDT, FYEKMQ (reference sequence). CDR3 sequence reads: CASSLTPKGSYEQYF. CDR3 nucleotide sequence: TGTGCCAGCAGCTTAACCCCAAAGGGGTCCTACGAGCAGTACTTC.

The rearrangement links TRBV24-1 to TRBJ2-7; D possibly corresponds to TRBD2 (6 bases). V shed 4 bases and J shed 7 bases, with 13 bases lying between them. The length of the CDR3 is 13 residues. Germline lookup yields CDR1 KGHDR and CDR2 SFDVKD. In nucleotides, the CDR3 is TGTGCCACCAGTGAAAGGCGGGGCGAGGAGCAGTACTTC. It is translated as CATSERRGEEQYF.

The V and J genes are TRBV5-1 and TRBJ1-3, with TRBD1 as a possible D gene (6 bases). CDR3 size: 14 residues. Trimming shortened V by 0 bases and J by 8 bases, and 12 bases separated the two germline ends. Germline CDR1 SGHRS, CDR2 YFSETQ. CDR3: CASSLGGQEDTIYF. CDR3 DNA sequence: TGCGCCAGCAGCTTGGGGGGACAAGAGGACACCATATATTTT.

V is TRBV15 and J is TRBJ2-2; possibly TRBD2 for D (6 bases). This CDR3 has 14 residues. V gave up 7 bases and J gave up 1 base, with 10 bases separating them. Germline V gene data show CDR1 as LNHNV and CDR2 as YYDKDF (reference sequence). The CDR3 is CATTRRENTGELFF. The DNA of the CDR3 is TGTGCCACCACCAGGCGGGAGAACACCGGGGAGCTGTTTTTT.

J is TRBJ1-6 and V is TRBV30; perhaps TRBD1 as D (5 bases). Trimming left V 5 bases short and J 7 bases short, with 18 bases between. The CDR3 loop spans 15 amino acids. CDR1 is GTSNPN, CDR2 SVGIG, per germline (reference sequence). The CDR3 protein is CAWDGTARRNSPLHF. CDR3 nucleotide sequence: TGTGCCTGGGACGGGACGGCGCGAAGAAATTCACCCCTCCACTTT.

The gene calls are TRBV27 and TRBJ2-5; D gene ambiguous. CDR3 length: 15 residues. The germline gives CDR1 MNHEY, CDR2 SMNVEV (reference sequence). Trimming cost V 2 bases and J 1 base, with 11 bases left between them. CDR3 DNA sequence: TGTGCCAGCAGTTTAACGGTTAGGTCCCAAGAGACCCAGTACTTC. Translation: CASSLTVRSQETQYF.

The chain carries TRBV19 and TRBJ2-3; a possible D gene is TRBD2 (5 bases). The V and J ends lost 5 bases and 5 bases respectively, with 11 bases between them. The CDR3 covers 13 residues. Germline CDR1 LNHDA, CDR2 SQIVND (reference sequence). The CDR3 DNA sequence: TGTGCCAGTAGTTTGGTTGAGGGAGATACGCAGTATTTT. Translating it yields CASSLVEGDTQYF.

The chain has TRBV7-2 and TRBJ2-3; 8 bases match TRBD1. CDR1 and CDR2 from the germline V gene are SGHTA and FQGNSA. V was clipped by 5 bases and J by 3 bases; unmatched bases: 10. The CDR3 covers 16 residues. DNA for the CDR3: TGTGCCAGCAGCCCCCAGGGGGCCGGGTGGACAGATACGCAGTATTTT. Translation: CASSPQGAGWTDTQYF.

This chain joins TRBV28 and TRBJ2-1; 11 bases match TRBD2. The CDR3 is 15 amino acids. V lost 7 bases and J lost 5; bases outside the gene matches: 7. CDR1 MDHEN and CDR2 SYDVKM come from the germline V gene. The CDR3 loop is CASNMGLAENNEQFF. CDR3 nucleotide sequence: TGTGCCAGCAACATGGGACTAGCGGAGAACAATGAGCAGTTCTTC.

The chain joins TRBV3-1 (or the pseudogene TRBV3-2) to TRBJ1-1; D ambiguous. The V gene lost 0 bases and the J gene lost 1 base, with 12 bases spanning the gap. Germline CDR1 LGHDT, CDR2 YNNKEL (reference sequence). CDR3 length equals 16 residues. As DNA, the CDR3 is TGTGCCAGCAGCCAAGATCTATGGGGAGCGAACACTGAAGCTTTCTTT. As protein: CASSQDLWGANTEAFF.

Regarding this clone: Other DNA sequences in this specimen translate into the identical CDR3. The chain combines TRBV7-2 with TRBJ1-5; unclear D gene. The ends were cut back, 5 bases at V and 2 bases at J, with 7 bases in the middle. The CDR3 covers 13 residues. Germline assignment: CDR1 SGHTA and CDR2 FQGNSA. The CDR3 coding sequence is TGTGCCAGCAGCGTCCGAGGCAATCAGCCCCAGCATTTT. Protein product: CASSVRGNQPQHF.

The genes are TRBV5-5 and TRBJ2-1; D is undetermined. Trimming pared 2 bases from V and 10 bases from J, leaving 13 bases between. CDR1 and CDR2 from the germline V gene are SGHKS and YYEKEE (reference sequence). CDR3 length: 13 amino acids. CDR3 in DNA: TGTGCCAGCAGCTTTTCCCCGGGCAAAGAGCAGTTCTTC. Translation: CASSFSPGKEQFF.

Notes on this clone: This same CDR3 is encoded by further DNA sequences in the sample. The rearrangement links TRBV12-3 or TRBV12-4 to TRBJ2-2, with unresolved D. Trimming cost V 3 bases and J 8 bases, with 4 bases left between them. CDR3 length: 11 amino acids. The CDR3 spells CASSFSGELFF. CDR3 bases: TGTGCCAGCAGTTTTTCTGGGGAGCTGTTTTTT.

The chain recombines TRBV24-1 with TRBJ1-4, with 7 bases matching TRBD1. Germline V CDR1 and CDR2: KGHDR, SFDVKD. The J segment lost 5 bases and the V segment lost 4 bases, leaving 6 bases of the junction unmatched. The CDR3 is 15 residues long. CDR3 residues: CATSDYRDRNEKLFF. CDR3 DNA: TGTGCCACCAGTGACTACCGGGACAGAAATGAAAAACTGTTTTTT.

The chain carries TRBV5-1 and TRBJ2-5; 11 nucleotides match TRBD2. The germline gives CDR1 SGHRS, CDR2 YFSETQ. The CDR3 is made up of 15 amino acids. J was trimmed by 5 bases and V by 0 bases; bases with no gene match: 3. As DNA, the CDR3 is TGCGCCAGCAGCTTGGCCTTAGCGGGAGGGGAGACCCAGTACTTC. It codes for CASSLALAGGETQYF.